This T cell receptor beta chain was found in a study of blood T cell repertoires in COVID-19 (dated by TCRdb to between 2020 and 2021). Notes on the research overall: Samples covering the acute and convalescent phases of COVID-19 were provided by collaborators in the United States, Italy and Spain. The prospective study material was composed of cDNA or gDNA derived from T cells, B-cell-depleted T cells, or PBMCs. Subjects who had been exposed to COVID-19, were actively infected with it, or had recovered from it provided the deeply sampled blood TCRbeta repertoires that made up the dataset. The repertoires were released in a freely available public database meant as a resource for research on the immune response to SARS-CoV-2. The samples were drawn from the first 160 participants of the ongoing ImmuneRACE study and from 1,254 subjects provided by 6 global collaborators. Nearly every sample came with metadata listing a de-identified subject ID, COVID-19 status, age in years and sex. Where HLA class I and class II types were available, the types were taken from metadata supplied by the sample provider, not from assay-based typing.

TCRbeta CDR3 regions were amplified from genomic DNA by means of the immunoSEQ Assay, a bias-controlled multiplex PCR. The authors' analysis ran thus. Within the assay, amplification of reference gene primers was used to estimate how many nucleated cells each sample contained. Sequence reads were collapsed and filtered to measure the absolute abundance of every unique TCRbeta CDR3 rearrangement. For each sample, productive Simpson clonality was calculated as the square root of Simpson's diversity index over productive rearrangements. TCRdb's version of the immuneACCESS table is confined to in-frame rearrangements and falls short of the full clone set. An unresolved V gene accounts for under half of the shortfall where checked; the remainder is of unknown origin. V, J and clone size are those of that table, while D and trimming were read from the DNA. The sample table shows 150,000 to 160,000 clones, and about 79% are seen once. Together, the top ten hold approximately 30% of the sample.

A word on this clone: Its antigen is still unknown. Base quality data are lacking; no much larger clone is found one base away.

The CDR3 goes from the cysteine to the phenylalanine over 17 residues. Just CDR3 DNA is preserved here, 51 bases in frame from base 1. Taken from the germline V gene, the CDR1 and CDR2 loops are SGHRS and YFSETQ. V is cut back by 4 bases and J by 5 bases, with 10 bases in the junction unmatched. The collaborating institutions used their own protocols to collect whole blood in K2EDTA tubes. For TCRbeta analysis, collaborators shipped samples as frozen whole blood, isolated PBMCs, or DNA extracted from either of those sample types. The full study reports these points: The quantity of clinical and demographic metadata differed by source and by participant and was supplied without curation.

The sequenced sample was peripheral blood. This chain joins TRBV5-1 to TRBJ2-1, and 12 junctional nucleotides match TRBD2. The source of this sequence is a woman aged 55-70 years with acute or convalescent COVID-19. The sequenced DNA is TGCGCCAGCAGCCCCTGGCCCCCTAGCGGGGGGGACAATGAGCAGTTCTTC. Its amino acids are CASSPWPPSGGDNEQFF.